The T cell receptor beta chain described here comes from a study of blood T cell repertoires in COVID-19. The CDR3 is 8 amino acids. V lost 5 bases to trimming and J lost 8 bases, with 3 bases between them. Germline-derived CDR1 and CDR2 are DFQATT and SNEGSKA (reference sequence). TCRdb's copy holds only in-frame clones and misses some; the assay was immunoSEQ multiplex PCR. The sample contains a few hundred thousand clones, 85% of which appear only once. The J gene is TRBJ1-1, the V gene TRBV20-1; no firm D call. The sequenced material came from PBMCs or T cells enriched from blood (not recorded which). This TCR was recovered from a woman in her fifties or sixties who had recovered from COVID-19. CDR3 DNA: TGCAGTGCTCTCGAAGCTTTCTTT. This encodes CSALEAFF.